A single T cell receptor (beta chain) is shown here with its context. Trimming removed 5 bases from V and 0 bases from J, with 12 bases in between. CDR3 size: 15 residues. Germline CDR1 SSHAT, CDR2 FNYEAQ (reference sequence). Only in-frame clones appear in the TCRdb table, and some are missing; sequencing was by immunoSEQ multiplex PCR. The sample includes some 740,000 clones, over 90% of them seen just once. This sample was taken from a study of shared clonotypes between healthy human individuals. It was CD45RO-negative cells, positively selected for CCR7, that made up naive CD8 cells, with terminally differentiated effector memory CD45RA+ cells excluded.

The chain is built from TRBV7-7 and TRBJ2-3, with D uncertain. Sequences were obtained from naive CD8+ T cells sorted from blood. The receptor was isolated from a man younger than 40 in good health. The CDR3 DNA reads TGTGCCAGCAGCCCCAACATTGCGAGCACAGATACGCAGTATTTT. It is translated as CASSPNIASTDTQYF.